This T cell receptor (beta chain) was profiled in a study of T-cell reconstitution after alpha-beta-depleted transplantation in children. Library preparation (for TCRbeta) was performed with unique molecular identifiers. From the PCR reads, TCRdb called clonotypes with MiXCR, one entry per CDR3 protein. The table lists about 980,000 distinct CDR3 sequences, about 31% of them singletons. With 5 bases removed from V and 2 bases from J, the gap between germline ends came to 12 bases. The CDR3 runs to 14 residues. CDR1 is SGHRS, CDR2 YFSETQ, per germline. The clonotype comes from a boy in the first two years of life who had a stem cell transplant for SCID, so the T cells may come from the graft donor. The specimen comprised PBMCs, mostly from graft donor cells, sampled 360 days after TCRalphabeta/CD19-depleted stem cell transplant. The chain recombines TRBV5-1 with TRBJ2-3; tentatively, D is TRBD2 (5 bases). The CDR3 loop reads CASSYTAVTDTQYF. CDR3 bases: TGCGCCAGCAGTTACACAGCGGTCACAGATACGCAGTATTTT. The variable domain in full, completed from reference TRBV5-1 and TRBJ2-3, reads KAGVTQTPRYLIKTRGQQVTLSCSPISGHRSVSWYQQTPGQGLQFLFEYFSETQRNKGNFPGRFSGRQFSNSRSEMNVSTLELGDSALYLCASSYTAVTDTQYFGPGTRLTVL.